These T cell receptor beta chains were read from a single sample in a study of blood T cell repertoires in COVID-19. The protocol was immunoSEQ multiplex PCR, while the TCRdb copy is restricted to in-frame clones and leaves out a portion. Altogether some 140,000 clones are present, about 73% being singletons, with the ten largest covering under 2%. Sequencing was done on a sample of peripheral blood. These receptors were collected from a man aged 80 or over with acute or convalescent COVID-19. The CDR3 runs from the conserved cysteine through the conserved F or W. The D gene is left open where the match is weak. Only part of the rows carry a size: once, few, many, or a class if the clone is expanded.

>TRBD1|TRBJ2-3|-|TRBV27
TGTGCCAGCACTCCTTACAGGGGGCATGCAGATACGCAGTATTTT
CASTPYRGHADTQYF
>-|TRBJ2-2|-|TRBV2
TGTGCCAGCAGTGAATGGGCATCGAACACCGGGGAGCTGTTTTTT
CASSEWASNTGELFF
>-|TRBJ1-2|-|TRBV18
TGTGCCAGCTCACGCTCGCAGGGGTTTGACGGCTACACCTTC
CASSRSQGFDGYTF
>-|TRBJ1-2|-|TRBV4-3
TGCGCCAGCAGCCAAGAGGAGGCACGCGACTATGGCTACACCTTC
CASSQEEARDYGYTF
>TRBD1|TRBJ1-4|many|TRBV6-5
TGTGCCAGCAGTTCCGGGACAGGGATGGGAAAACTGTTTTTT
CASSSGTGMGKLFF
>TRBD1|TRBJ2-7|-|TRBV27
TGTGCCAGCAGTTTACTCCGGGACAGGGGCTACGAGCAGTACTTC
CASSLLRDRGYEQYF
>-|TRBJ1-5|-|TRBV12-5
TGTGCTAGTGGTTTGTCGGACCGTATTTTGGCGGGGCAGCCCCAGCATTTT
CASGLSDRILAGQPQHF
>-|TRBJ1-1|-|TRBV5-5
TGTGCCAGCAGCTTGGCCACGGGTCCCCTTGAAGCTTTCTTT
CASSLATGPLEAFF
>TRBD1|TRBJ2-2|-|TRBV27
TGTGCCAGCAGTCGGGACAGAAACACCGGGGAGCTGTTTTTT
CASSRDRNTGELFF
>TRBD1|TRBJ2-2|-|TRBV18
TGTGCCAGCTCAAAAGACAGGGGGCCGAACACCGGGGAGCTGTTTTTT
CASSKDRGPNTGELFF
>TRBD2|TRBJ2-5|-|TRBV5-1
TGCGCCAGCAGCACCGGGACTAGCGGGGGCCAAGAGACCCAGTACTTC
CASSTGTSGGQETQYF
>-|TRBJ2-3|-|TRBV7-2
TGTGCCAGCAGCTTATCAGGGGGAGGAACCACAGATACGCAGTATTTT
CASSLSGGGTTDTQYF
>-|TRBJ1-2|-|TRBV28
TGTGCCAGCAGGAACTCAGGGACTAACTATGGCTACACCTTC
CASRNSGTNYGYTF
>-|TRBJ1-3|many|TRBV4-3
TGCGCCAGCAGCCAAGAAGCGAGCGCAGGGGCTGGAAACACCATATATTTT
CASSQEASAGAGNTIYF
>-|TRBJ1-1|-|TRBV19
TGTGCCAGTAGTAACTGGAACACTGAAGCTTTCTTT
CASSNWNTEAFF
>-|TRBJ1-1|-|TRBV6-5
TGTGCCATGAGCCAGGGGAGGGGGACTGAAGCTTTCTTT
CAMSQGRGTEAFF
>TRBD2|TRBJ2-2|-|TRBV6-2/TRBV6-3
TGTGCCAGCAGTGTCGGATCGGGACTAGCGGGGGGGTCGGACACCGGGGAGCTGTTTTTT
CASSVGSGLAGGSDTGELFF
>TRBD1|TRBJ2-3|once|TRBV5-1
TGCGCCAGCAGCTTTTCAGGGGGAGATACGCAGTATTTT
CASSFSGGDTQYF
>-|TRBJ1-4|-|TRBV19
TGTGCCAGTAGTTCCCCGAAGGGGAATAATGAAAAACTGTTTTTT
CASSSPKGNNEKLFF
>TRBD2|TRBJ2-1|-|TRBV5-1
TGCGCCAGCAGCCTCAACCCCCCTAGCGGGGGTTACAATGAGCAGTTCTTC
CASSLNPPSGGYNEQFF
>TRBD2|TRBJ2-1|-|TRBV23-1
TGCGCCAGCAGACCACCGGGACTAGCGGGGGGGCCTAGGGATGAGCAGTTCTTC
CASRPPGLAGGPRDEQFF
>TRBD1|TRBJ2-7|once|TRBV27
TGTGCCAGCAGAAGACAGGGGGGGTACGAGCAGTACTTC
CASRRQGGYEQYF
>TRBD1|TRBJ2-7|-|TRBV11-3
TGTGCCAGCAGCTCCCTACCGGGACAGGGCTACGAGCAGTACTTC
CASSSLPGQGYEQYF
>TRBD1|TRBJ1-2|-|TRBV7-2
TGTGCCAGCAGCCCAGGACAGGGACGACGTTTTTCCTCTAACTATGGCTACACCTTC
CASSPGQGRRFSSNYGYTF
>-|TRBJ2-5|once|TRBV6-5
TGTGCCAGCAGTTACCAAGCGGGCCAAGAGACCCAGTACTTC
CASSYQAGQETQYF
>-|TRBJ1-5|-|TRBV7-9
TGTGCCAGCAGCTTAGGAGGATTGCCCCAGCATTTT
CASSLGGLPQHF
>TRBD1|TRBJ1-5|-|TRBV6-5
TGTGCCAGTAGGGGGCCGGGGGCAGGAAATCAGCCCCAGCATTTT
CASRGPGAGNQPQHF
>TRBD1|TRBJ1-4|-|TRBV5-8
TGTGCCAGCAGCTTGGGACAGGGGCTCGCAACTAATGAAAAACTGTTTTTT
CASSLGQGLATNEKLFF
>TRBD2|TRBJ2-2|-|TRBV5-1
TGCGCCAGCAGCCTCGGGACTAGCGGGGGGCGTACCGGGGAGCTGTTTTTT
CASSLGTSGGRTGELFF
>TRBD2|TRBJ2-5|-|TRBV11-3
TGTGCCAGCACGGTGAGCGGGAGTCAAGAGACCCAGTACTTC
CASTVSGSQETQYF
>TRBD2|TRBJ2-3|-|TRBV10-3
TGTGCCACCATGTTTCCTAGCGGGTCACGCACAGATACGCAGTATTTT
CATMFPSGSRTDTQYF
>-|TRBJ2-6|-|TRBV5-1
TGCGCCAGCAGCTTGGGGCAGGGAATTGGGTCTGGGGCCAACGTCCTGACTTTC
CASSLGQGIGSGANVLTF
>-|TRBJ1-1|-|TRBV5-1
TGCGCCAGCAGCTTGGAACAGGGAAAAACTGAAGCTTTCTTT
CASSLEQGKTEAFF
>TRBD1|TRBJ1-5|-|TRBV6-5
TGTGCCAGCAGCTTCGGACAGGGTGACGCTCAGCCCCAGCATTTT
CASSFGQGDAQPQHF
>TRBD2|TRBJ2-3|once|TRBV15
TGTGCCACCAGCAGAGATATGGCTAGCGGGGCGTCAGATACGCAGTATTTT
CATSRDMASGASDTQYF
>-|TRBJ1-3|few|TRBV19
TGTGCCAGTACCACAGGGAGCTACTCTGGAAACACCATATATTTT
CASTTGSYSGNTIYF
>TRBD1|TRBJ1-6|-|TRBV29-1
TGCAGCGTTGGACAGGGGGACAATTCACCCCTCCACTTT
CSVGQGDNSPLHF
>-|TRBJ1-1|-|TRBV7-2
TGTGCCAGCAGCTTGGCAGGGTTTGGCACTGAAGCTTTCTTT
CASSLAGFGTEAFF
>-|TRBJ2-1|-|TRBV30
TGTGCCTGGGATCAGGGAAGGCGAGATGAGCAGTTCTTC
CAWDQGRRDEQFF
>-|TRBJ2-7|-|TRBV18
TGTGCCAGCTCACCAGTTTCTCTCGAGCAGTACTTC
CASSPVSLEQYF
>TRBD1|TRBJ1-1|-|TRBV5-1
TGCGCCAGCAGTCACGGGACAGTCATCACTGAAGCTTTCTTT
CASSHGTVITEAFF